Below, 10 T cell receptor beta chains from the same sample are listed, as sequenced in a study of CD8 T cells in ankylosing spondylitis. TCRdb recomputed calls from the 5' RACE reads with MiXCR, one row per CDR3 protein. This sample carries some 270,000 distinct CDR3 sequences, approximately 20% of them seen once, and the ten largest clones take about a third. The sequencing input was blood, either unsorted or a sorted T cell fraction (not recorded which). These receptors were taken from a male donor with ankylosing spondylitis or in good health (not recorded which).

The chain has TRBV27 and TRBJ2-7, with a tentative D call TRBD2 (6 bases). Trimming stripped 8 bases from V and 9 bases from J, with 17 bases between. This CDR3 region has 12 residues. CDR1 and CDR2 from the germline V gene are MNHEY and SMNVEV (reference sequence). CDR3 loop: CASPGGGKMQYF. CDR3 DNA: TGTGCCAGCCCCGGTGGCGGGAAAATGCAGTACTTC.

The sample holds one count of this clonotype. The gene calls are TRBV27 and TRBJ2-1; perhaps TRBD1 as D (7 bases). Per the germline V gene, CDR1 is MNHEY and CDR2 is SMNVEV (reference sequence). The CDR3 sequence is 15 residues long. V lost 5 bases, J lost 2 bases, and 13 bases lay in between. The CDR3, as DNA: TGTGCCAGCAGTGGGGGGACAGCGGCCTACAATGAGCAGTTCTTC. Translated, it gives CASSGGTAAYNEQFF.

The V call is TRBV29-1, the J call TRBJ2-2, with 7 bases lining up with TRBD2. This CDR3 spans 13 amino acids. CDR1 is SQVTM and CDR2 is ANQGSEA in the germline V gene. Trimming cost V 4 bases and J 8 bases; bases outside gene matches: 7. The CDR3 sequence: CSVVLAAGGELFF. CDR3 bases: TGCAGCGTTGTGCTAGCGGCGGGGGGGGAGCTGTTTTTT.

The chain is built from TRBV15 and TRBJ2-1, with D maybe TRBD1 (6 bases). There are 15 residues in the CDR3. Germline V gene data show CDR1 as LNHNV and CDR2 as YYDKDF (reference sequence). The germline V and J ends were trimmed by 0 bases and 7 bases, with 13 bases remaining between them. DNA of the CDR3: TGTGCCACCAGCAGAGATGGGACACTGAGTAATGAGCAGTTCTTC. This sequence encodes CATSRDGTLSNEQFF. The whole variable domain, filled in from reference TRBV15 and TRBJ2-1, reads DAMVIQNPRYQVTQFGKPVTLSCSQTLNHNVMYWYQQKSSQAPKLLFHYYDKDFNNEADTPDNFQSRRPNTSFCFLDIRSPGLGDTAMYLCATSRDGTLSNEQFFGPGTRLTVL.

This clonotype turned up a few times. The V and J genes are TRBV7-9 and TRBJ2-3; maybe TRBD1 (6 bases). The ends were cut back, 7 bases at V and 1 base at J, with 18 bases in the middle. CDR1 is SEHNR and CDR2 is FQNEAQ in the germline V gene (reference sequence). The CDR3 extends over 16 amino acids. CDR3 sequence: CASTTWRAGGTDTQYF. DNA of the CDR3: TGTGCCAGCACCACCTGGAGAGCAGGGGGCACAGATACGCAGTATTTT.

This sequence joins TRBV7-9 and TRBJ2-1; D may be TRBD2 (6 bases). Germline V gene sequence: CDR1 SEHNR, CDR2 FQNEAQ (reference sequence). V lost 1 base and J lost 4, with 17 bases in between. The CDR3 spans 17 residues. The CDR3 DNA reads TGTGCCAGCAGCTTAGTAAGAAGGAGGGAACTATACAATGAGCAGTTCTTC. This codes for CASSLVRRRELYNEQFF. The complete variable domain, with remaining parts taken from reference TRBV7-9 and TRBJ2-1, reads DTGVSQNPRHKITKRGQNVTFRCDPISEHNRLYWYRQTLGQGPEFLTYFQNEAQLEKSRLLSDRFSAERPKGSFSTLEIQRTEQGDSAMYLCASSLVRRRELYNEQFFGPGTRLTVL.

This clonotype was seen more than once but under ten times. J is TRBJ2-1 and V is TRBV12-3 or TRBV12-4; 8 nucleotides match TRBD2. V lost 9 bases and J lost 8; bases outside the gene matches: 9. The CDR3 contains 13 residues. The CDR3 loop reads CASLGGAEDEQFF. The CDR3 DNA reads TGTGCCAGTCTCGGGGGGGCAGAGGATGAGCAGTTCTTC.

This clonotype has at least ten counts. This chain connects TRBV6-1 to TRBJ2-5, with 11 bases matching TRBD2. This CDR3 comprises 19 residues. The V and J ends lost 7 bases and 3 bases, in that order; junction bases with no gene match: 19. CDR1 and CDR2 from the germline V gene are MNHNS and SASEGT. The CDR3 region is CASNPTPSFQGLAEETQYF. CDR3 DNA: TGTGCCAGCAACCCAACACCGAGTTTTCAGGGACTAGCGGAAGAGACCCAGTACTTC.

This clonotype was counted at least ten times. DNA of the CDR3: TGTGCCATCAGTGTGGAGAGCGGGGGGGAGGATACGCAGTATTTT. As protein: CAISVESGGEDTQYF. The V and J genes are TRBV10-3 and TRBJ2-3; TRBD2 matches 10 bases. Losses at the gene ends were 4 bases for V and 6 bases for J; bases not matched to a gene: 7. Germline V gene lookup returns CDR1 ENHRY and CDR2 SYGVKD. The CDR3 length is 15 residues.

The sample holds a few counts of this clonotype. J is TRBJ2-1 and V is TRBV7-9; TRBD2 agrees at 10 bases. This CDR3 contains 14 residues. The trim removed 5 bases at V and 8 bases at J, leaving 6 bases unmatched. CDR1 and CDR2 (germline): SEHNR, FQNEAQ (reference sequence). CDR3 region: CASSAGLADDEQFF. CDR3 coding DNA: TGTGCCAGCAGCGCCGGACTAGCGGACGATGAGCAGTTCTTC.